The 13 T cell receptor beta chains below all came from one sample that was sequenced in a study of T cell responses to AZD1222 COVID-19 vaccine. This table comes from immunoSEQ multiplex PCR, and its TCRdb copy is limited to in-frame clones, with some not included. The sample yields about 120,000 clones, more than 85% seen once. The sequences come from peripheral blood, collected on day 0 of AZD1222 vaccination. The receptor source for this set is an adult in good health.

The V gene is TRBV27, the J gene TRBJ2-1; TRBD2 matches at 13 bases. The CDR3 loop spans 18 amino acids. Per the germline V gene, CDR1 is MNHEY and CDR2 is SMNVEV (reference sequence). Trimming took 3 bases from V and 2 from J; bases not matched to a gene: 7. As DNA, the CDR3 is TGTGCCAGCAGTTTTTTTAGACTAGCGGGAGGTACCTACAATGAGCAGTTCTTC. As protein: CASSFFRLAGGTYNEQFF.

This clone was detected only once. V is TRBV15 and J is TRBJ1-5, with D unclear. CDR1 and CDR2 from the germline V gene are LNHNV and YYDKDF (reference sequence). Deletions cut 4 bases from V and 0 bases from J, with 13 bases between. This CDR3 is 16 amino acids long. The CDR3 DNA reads TGTGCCACCAGCACTAACAGACTCTATAGCAATCAGCCCCAGCATTTT. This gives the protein CATSTNRLYSNQPQHF.

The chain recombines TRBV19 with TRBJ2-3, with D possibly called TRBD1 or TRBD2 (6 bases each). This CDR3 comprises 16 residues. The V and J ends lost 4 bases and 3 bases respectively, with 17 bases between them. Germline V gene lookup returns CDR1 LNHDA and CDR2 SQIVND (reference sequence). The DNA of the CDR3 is TGTGCCAGTAGTAGCCAGGGGAGGTATGGGACAGATACGCAGTATTTT. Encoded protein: CASSSQGRYGTDTQYF.

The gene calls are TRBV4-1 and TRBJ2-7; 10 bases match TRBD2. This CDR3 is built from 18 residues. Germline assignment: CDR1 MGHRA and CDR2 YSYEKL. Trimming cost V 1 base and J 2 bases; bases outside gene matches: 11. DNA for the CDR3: TGCGCCAGCAGCCAAGCGCTTTGGACTAGCGGATTGCCCTACGAGCAGTACTTC. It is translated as CASSQALWTSGLPYEQYF.

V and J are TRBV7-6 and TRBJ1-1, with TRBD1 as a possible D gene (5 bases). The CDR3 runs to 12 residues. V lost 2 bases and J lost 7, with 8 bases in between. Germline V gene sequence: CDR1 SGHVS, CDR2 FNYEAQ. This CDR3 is CASSLSRGEAFF. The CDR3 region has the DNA TGTGCCAGCAGCTTATCAAGGGGTGAAGCTTTCTTT.

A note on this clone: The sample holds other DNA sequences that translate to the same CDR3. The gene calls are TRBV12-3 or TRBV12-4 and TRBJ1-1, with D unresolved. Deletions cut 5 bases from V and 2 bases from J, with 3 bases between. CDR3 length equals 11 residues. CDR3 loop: CASSKNTEAFF. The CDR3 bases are TGTGCCAGCAGTAAAAACACTGAAGCTTTCTTT.

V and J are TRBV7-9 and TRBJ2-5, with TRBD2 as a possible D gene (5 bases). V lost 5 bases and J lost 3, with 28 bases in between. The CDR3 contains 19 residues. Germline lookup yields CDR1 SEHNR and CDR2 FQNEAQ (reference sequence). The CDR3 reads CASSLLLNPWTRTEETQYF. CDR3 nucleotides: TGTGCCAGCAGCCTACTACTTAACCCCTGGACTCGTACCGAAGAGACCCAGTACTTC.

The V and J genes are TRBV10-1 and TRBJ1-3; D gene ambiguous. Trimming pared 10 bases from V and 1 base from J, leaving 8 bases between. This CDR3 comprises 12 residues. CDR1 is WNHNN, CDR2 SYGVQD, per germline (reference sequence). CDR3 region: CATQQSGNTIYF. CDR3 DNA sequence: TGCGCCACACAGCAGTCTGGAAACACCATATATTTT.

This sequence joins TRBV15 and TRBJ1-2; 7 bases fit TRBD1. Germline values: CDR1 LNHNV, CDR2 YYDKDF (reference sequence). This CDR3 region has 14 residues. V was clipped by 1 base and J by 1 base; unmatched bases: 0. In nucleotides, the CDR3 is TGTGCCACCAGCAGAGGGGACAGTAACTATGGCTACACCTTC. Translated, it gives CATSRGDSNYGYTF.

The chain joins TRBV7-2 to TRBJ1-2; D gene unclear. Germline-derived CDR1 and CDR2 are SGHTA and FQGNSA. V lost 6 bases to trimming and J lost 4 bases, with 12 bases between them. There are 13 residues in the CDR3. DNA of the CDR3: TGTGCCAGCAGTTCCTTCCCCCTCTATGGCTACACCTTC. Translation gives CASSSFPLYGYTF.

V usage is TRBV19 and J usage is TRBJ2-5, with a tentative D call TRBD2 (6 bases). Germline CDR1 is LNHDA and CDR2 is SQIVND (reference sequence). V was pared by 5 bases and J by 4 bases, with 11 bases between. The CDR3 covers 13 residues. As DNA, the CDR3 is TGTGCCAGTAGTCTGGGGGGTAGAGAGACCCAGTACTTC. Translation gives CASSLGGRETQYF.

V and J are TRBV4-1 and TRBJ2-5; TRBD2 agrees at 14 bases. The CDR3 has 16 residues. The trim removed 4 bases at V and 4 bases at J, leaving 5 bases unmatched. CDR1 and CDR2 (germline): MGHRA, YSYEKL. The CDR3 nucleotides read TGCGCCAGCAGCCTGGGACTAGCGGGAGTAGGAGAGACCCAGTACTTC. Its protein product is CASSLGLAGVGETQYF.

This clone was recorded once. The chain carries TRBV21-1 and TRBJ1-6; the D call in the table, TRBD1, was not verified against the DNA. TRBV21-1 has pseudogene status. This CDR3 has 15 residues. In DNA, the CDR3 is TGTGCCAGCCCAAAGCAGACAGGGGAGAATTCACCCCTCCACTTT. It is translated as CASPKQTGENSPLHF.